The 14 T cell receptor beta chains in this list originate from one sample, sequenced in a study of blood T cell repertoires in COVID-19. Sequencing was performed with immunoSEQ multiplex PCR; in TCRdb, only in-frame clones are kept and a portion is missing. The sample lists 80,000 to 90,000 clones; around 80% were seen once. Material: peripheral blood. Receptor source: a woman at least 80 years old with acute or convalescent COVID-19.

This clone was observed at least ten times. The rearrangement uses TRBV29-1 and TRBJ2-3, with TRBD2 as a possible D gene (6 bases). The V end lost 2 bases, the J end lost 0 bases, and 12 bases lay between the germline ends. The germline V gene has CDR1 SQVTM and CDR2 ANQGSEA. CDR3 size: 15 residues. CDR3 DNA sequence: TGCAGCGTTGAAATTACGGGACTCAGCACAGATACGCAGTATTTT. As protein: CSVEITGLSTDTQYF.

V usage is TRBV11-3 and J usage is TRBJ2-7, with a possible D match to TRBD2 (6 bases). V lost 0 bases, J lost 4 bases, and 7 bases lay in between. Germline CDR1 is SGHNT and CDR2 is YENEEA. This CDR3 has 13 amino acids. In nucleotides, the CDR3 is TGTGCCAGCAGCTTAGAGCGGGGTTACGAGCAGTACTTC. It encodes CASSLERGYEQYF.

The genes are TRBV5-1 and TRBJ1-6, with TRBD1 identical over 8 bases. V lost 1 base to trimming and J lost 10 bases; unmatched junction nucleotides: 4. Germline V gene lookup returns CDR1 SGHRS and CDR2 YFSETQ. The CDR3 is made up of 14 amino acids. CDR3 residues: CASSLLQGESPLHF. DNA of the CDR3: TGCGCCAGCAGCTTGTTACAGGGGGAATCACCCCTCCACTTT.

V usage is TRBV5-1 and J usage is TRBJ2-2; D is ambiguous. CDR3 size: 15 residues. In germline, CDR1 is SGHRS, CDR2 YFSETQ. V was trimmed by 1 base and J by 5 bases, leaving 12 bases between them. CDR3 loop: CASSLTTPPTGELFF. The CDR3 DNA reads TGCGCCAGCAGCTTGACCACTCCGCCGACCGGGGAGCTGTTTTTT.

This clone is a singleton in its sample. The V and J genes are TRBV28 and TRBJ2-1; 8 bases agree with TRBD2. The CDR3 loop spans 13 amino acids. Germline trimming cut 5 bases from V and 5 bases from J; bases unmatched to any gene: 2. Germline CDR1 reads MDHEN; CDR2 reads SYDVKM. CDR3 sequence: CASSQAGDNEQFF. The CDR3 coding sequence is TGTGCCAGCAGTCAAGCGGGAGACAATGAGCAGTTCTTC. The complete variable domain, with remaining parts taken from reference TRBV28 and TRBJ2-1, reads DVKVTQSSRYLVKRTGEKVFLECVQDMDHENMFWYRQDPGLGLRLIYFSYDVKMKEKGDIPEGYSVSREKKERFSLILESASTNQTSMYLCASSQAGDNEQFFGPGTRLTVL.

Here the CDR3 reads CASSLFGTSGTRGTGELFF. The CDR3 DNA follows: TGCGCCAGCAGCTTGTTCGGGACTAGCGGGACCAGGGGCACCGGGGAGCTGTTTTTT. The rearrangement joins TRBV5-1 to TRBJ2-2; 13 nucleotides match TRBD2. The germline CDR1 and CDR2 sequences are SGHRS and YFSETQ. V lost 1 base, J lost 4 bases, and 10 bases stayed unmatched. There are 19 residues in the CDR3.

This clone was found a few times. Other DNA sequences from this sample encode an identical CDR3 as well. This chain joins TRBV6-5 and TRBJ1-1, with 8 nucleotides matching TRBD1. This CDR3 is 14 amino acids long. The V and J ends lost 5 bases and 2 bases, in that order; junction bases with no gene match: 4. Per the germline V gene, CDR1 is MNHEY and CDR2 is SVGAGI. This CDR3 reads CASSRTGINTEAFF. The DNA for the CDR3 is TGTGCCAGCAGTCGGACAGGGATAAACACTGAAGCTTTCTTT.

CDR3 bases: TGTGCCAGCAGTCCCAACGGACAGTTCTATGGCTACACCTTC. It translates to CASSPNGQFYGYTF. This chain connects TRBV27 to TRBJ1-2; weak D call: TRBD1 (6 bases). Trimming stripped 5 bases from V and 4 bases from J, with 14 bases between. CDR1 and CDR2 (germline): MNHEY, SMNVEV (reference sequence). The CDR3 runs 14 residues.

The chain employs TRBV15 and TRBJ2-3; the match to TRBD2 covers 7 bases. Germline CDR1 reads LNHNV; CDR2 reads YYDKDF (reference sequence). This CDR3 is 16 amino acids long. V trimming: 0 bases; J trimming: 4 bases; junction bases outside the gene matches: 7. The CDR3 protein is CATSRDLAGEADTQYF. For the CDR3, the DNA is TGTGCCACCAGCAGAGATCTGGCGGGAGAGGCAGATACGCAGTATTTT.

The CDR3 sequence is CASSQGTGRQPQHF. In DNA, the CDR3 is TGTGCCAGCAGCCAAGGGACAGGGAGGCAGCCCCAGCATTTT. This chain joins TRBV7-2 and TRBJ1-5; TRBD1 aligns across 9 bases. The CDR3 is made up of 14 amino acids. The germline gives CDR1 SGHTA, CDR2 FQGNSA. J was trimmed by 7 bases and V by 5 bases; bases with no gene match: 6.

The V gene is TRBV27, the J gene TRBJ2-5; TRBD1 matches at 9 bases. Germline assignment: CDR1 MNHEY and CDR2 SMNVEV (reference sequence). Trimming took 1 base from V and 1 from J; bases not matched to a gene: 7. CDR3 size: 17 residues. The CDR3 DNA sequence: TGTGCCAGCAGTTTATACCGGACAGGGGCCCTCCAAGAGACCCAGTACTTC. Its protein product is CASSLYRTGALQETQYF.

The V and J genes are TRBV6-4 and TRBJ1-2; D is ambiguous. Germline V gene lookup returns CDR1 MRHNA and CDR2 SNTAGT. V was trimmed by 5 bases and J by 6 bases, leaving 7 bases between them. The length of the CDR3 is 11 residues. CDR3 sequence reads: CASSPYDGYTF. CDR3 DNA: TGTGCCAGCAGTCCCTACGATGGCTACACCTTC.

The J gene is TRBJ2-7, the V gene TRBV6-1, with D perhaps TRBD2 (6 bases). CDR3 length equals 14 residues. V was clipped by 2 bases and J by 1 base, with 9 bases between them. Germline CDR1 reads MNHNS; CDR2 reads SASEGT. CDR3 in amino acids: CASSETRDSYEQYF. For the CDR3, the DNA is TGTGCCAGCAGTGAAACGCGGGATTCCTACGAGCAGTACTTC.

This clone showed up just a few times. The rearrangement links TRBV19 to TRBJ2-2; D might be TRBD2 (5 bases). Germline V gene sequence: CDR1 LNHDA, CDR2 SQIVND (reference sequence). V lost 7 bases to trimming and J lost 2 bases, with 14 bases between them. This CDR3 is 15 amino acids long. The CDR3 nucleotides are TGTGCCAGTAAGTTCGGCAGCGGAAACACCGGGGAGCTGTTTTTT. This encodes CASKFGSGNTGELFF.